This T cell receptor (beta chain) comes out of a study of OX40 agonist ivuxolimab in advanced cancers. V lost 8 bases to trimming and J lost 6 bases, with 16 bases between them. Germline CDR1 and CDR2: MNHNS and SASEGT. The CDR3 loop spans 13 amino acids. Sequencing used immunoSEQ multiplex PCR; TCRdb keeps in-frame clones, though not all of them. The sample shows fewer than 85,000 clones, roughly four fifths of them seen only once. The chain joins TRBV6-1 to TRBJ1-2; maybe TRBD1 (6 bases). Sequences were derived from CD4+ or CD8+ T cells sorted from blood, sampled in a trial of the OX40 agonist ivuxolimab. The sequence came from an adult with an advanced solid tumor such as melanoma, head and neck, liver or kidney cancer. CDR3 DNA sequence: TGTGCCAGCCCCTTCCGGACAGAGGATGGCTACACCTTC. Residues: CASPFRTEDGYTF.